This T cell receptor (beta chain) was recovered during a study of cytomegalovirus exposure and HLA in healthy donors. Study-wide points: Presence/absence analyses took donor sequencing depth as roughly uniform. Most TCRs appeared rarely, but some public TCRs recurred in many donors.

This CDR3 has 17 amino acids. V dropped 5 bases and J dropped 3; count of bases not matched to a gene: 9. Per germline, CDR1 SGDLS and CDR2 YYNGEE. Turning to this clone: The antigen remains undetermined.

PCR used 60 Vbeta primers and 13 Jbeta primers. Profiling relied on immunoSEQ multiplex PCR, and the TCRdb table lists in-frame clones only, not all of them. Here the sample spans roughly 150,000 clones, roughly 68% being singletons. This TCR came from a man younger than 45 in good health and CMV-seropositive. The chain has TRBV9 and TRBJ2-6; TRBD1 matches 9 bases. Sequenced: PBMCs. The CDR3 region is CASRAGTGSYGANVLTF. CDR3 coding DNA: TGTGCCAGCAGGGCCGGGACAGGGTCCTATGGGGCCAACGTCCTGACTTTC.